These 24 T cell receptor beta chains originate from one sample sequenced in a study of cytomegalovirus exposure and HLA in healthy donors. TCRdb keeps only in-frame clones here, not all; method: immunoSEQ multiplex PCR. The sample holds 110,000 or so clones; around nine tenths are singletons and the top ten take around 4.5%. Sequencing was carried out using PBMCs. The source is a man aged 18-30 years in good health and CMV-seropositive.

This rearrangement joins TRBV14 to TRBJ1-5; D is perhaps TRBD1 (6 bases). Germline V gene lookup returns CDR1 SGHDN and CDR2 FVKESK. The CDR3 is made up of 15 amino acids. With 3 bases removed from V and 5 bases from J, the gap between germline ends came to 14 bases. The chain's CDR3 is CASSQRQVMDQPQHF. For the CDR3, the DNA is TGTGCCAGCAGCCAGAGACAGGTTATGGATCAGCCCCAGCATTTT.

The chain has TRBV6-1 and TRBJ1-1; D not certain. Trimming stripped 2 bases from V and 12 bases from J, with 19 bases between. The germline V gene has CDR1 MNHNS and CDR2 SASEGT. The CDR3 has 14 residues. The CDR3 DNA is TGTGCCAGCAGTGAATTAGGCCTAGGAAGCAGTTCTTTCTTT. It encodes CASSELGLGSSSFF.

The rearrangement uses TRBV29-1 and TRBJ2-2; 7 bases line up with TRBD2. The germline V gene encodes CDR1 SQVTM and CDR2 ANQGSEA. This CDR3 is 13 amino acids long. V trimming: 0 bases; J trimming: 6 bases; junction bases outside the gene matches: 1. The CDR3 protein is CSVEERGAGELFF. The DNA for the CDR3 is TGCAGCGTTGAAGAACGGGGGGCCGGGGAGCTGTTTTTT.

The chain carries TRBV2 and TRBJ2-3; 13 positions agree with TRBD2. Per germline, CDR1 SNHLY and CDR2 FYNNEI. V gave up 9 bases and J gave up 4 bases; unmatched junction bases: 1. The CDR3 totals 13 residues. The DNA for the CDR3 is TGTGCCAGAGGGACTAGCGGGGCAGATACGCAGTATTTT. Translating it yields CARGTSGADTQYF.

V and J are TRBV25-1 and TRBJ2-3; no reliable D call. This CDR3 comprises 11 residues. Germline assignment: CDR1 MGHDK and CDR2 SYGVNS. Deletions cut 4 bases from V and 3 bases from J, with 2 bases between. CDR3 in amino acids: CASSATDTQYF. Here the CDR3 DNA reads TGTGCCAGCAGTGCTACAGATACGCAGTATTTT.

This chain uses TRBV28 with TRBJ2-7; 8 nucleotides align to TRBD1. The CDR3 consists of 14 residues. Per the germline V gene, CDR1 is MDHEN and CDR2 is SYDVKM. The V and J ends lost 5 bases and 2 bases, in that order; junction bases with no gene match: 5. CDR3 bases: TGTGCCAGCAGTCGGACAGGGTTCGCCTACGAGCAGTACTTC. It specifies CASSRTGFAYEQYF.

The DNA for the CDR3 is TGTGCCAGCAGCCTCCCGACAAGAACCTCTGGAAACACCATATATTTT. It encodes CASSLPTRTSGNTIYF. The genes are TRBV28 and TRBJ1-3; D gene unclear. CDR3 size: 16 residues. V shed 6 bases and J shed 0 bases, with 15 bases lying between them. Per germline, CDR1 MDHEN and CDR2 SYDVKM.

This rearrangement joins TRBV5-4 to TRBJ1-1, with a weak D call TRBD1 (6 bases). The CDR3 loop spans 12 amino acids. Trimming took off 1 base at V and 8 bases at J, with 9 bases between the two ends. Germline V gene sequence: CDR1 SGHNT, CDR2 YYREEE (reference sequence). This chain's CDR3 is CASSLSGGEAFF. DNA of the CDR3: TGTGCCAGCAGCTTGTCGGGGGGCGAAGCTTTCTTT.

This chain connects TRBV5-5 to TRBJ2-5; D uncertain. The CDR3 totals 11 residues. V was trimmed by 4 bases and J by 3 bases, leaving 4 bases between them. Germline V CDR1 and CDR2: SGHKS, YYEKEE (reference sequence). The CDR3 here is CASSPKETQYF. CDR3 bases: TGTGCCAGCAGCCCTAAAGAGACCCAGTACTTC.

The J gene is TRBJ1-1, the V gene TRBV29-1, with TRBD1 identical over 9 bases. After removal of 6 bases from V and 1 base from J, the junction contained 9 bases not matched to a gene. Germline CDR1 is SQVTM and CDR2 is ANQGSEA. This CDR3 spans 15 amino acids. The CDR3 nucleotides read TGCAGCGTATCCGGGACAGGGCGGGGGAACACTGAAGCTTTCTTT. It translates to CSVSGTGRGNTEAFF.

The chain couples TRBV6-1 to TRBJ2-2, with D maybe TRBD1 (5 bases). The V and J ends lost 8 bases and 5 bases respectively, with 12 bases between them. Germline assignment: CDR1 MNHNS and CDR2 SASEGT. The CDR3 sequence is 13 residues long. CDR3 DNA: TGTGCCAGCCTCGAGCAGGGTACCGGGGAGCTGTTTTTT. Amino acids: CASLEQGTGELFF.

V gene TRBV11-3 combines with J gene TRBJ2-3; a weak D match, TRBD2 (5 bases). Germline CDR1 is SGHNT and CDR2 is YENEEA. The CDR3 has 14 residues. V lost 1 base to trimming and J lost 3 bases, with 8 bases between them. CDR3 amino acids: CASSLGSGTDTQYF. The CDR3 DNA sequence: TGTGCCAGCAGCTTAGGGTCGGGAACAGATACGCAGTATTTT.

In its sample, this clone was seen once. The chain is built from TRBV7-2 and TRBJ2-3, with 7 bases aligning to TRBD2. J gave up 2 bases and V 5 bases, and 10 bases lay outside the gene matches. Germline V gives CDR1 SGHTA, CDR2 FQGNSA. The CDR3 sequence is 16 residues long. CDR3 coding DNA: TGTGCCAGCAGCGCCTGGGGGGGGGTCTCCACAGATACGCAGTATTTT. Translation: CASSAWGGVSTDTQYF.

CDR3 loop: CALVVGTGVSDTQYF. The CDR3 nucleotides read TGTGCGCTAGTGGTTGGGACAGGGGTTTCAGATACGCAGTATTTT. This sequence joins TRBV12-5 and TRBJ2-3; 10 nucleotides agree with TRBD1. The germline gives CDR1 LGHNT, CDR2 FRNRAP. This CDR3 comprises 15 residues.

The chain links TRBV10-2 to TRBJ2-2; TRBD2 aligns across 10 bases. V lost 4 bases to trimming and J lost 3 bases; unmatched junction nucleotides: 8. The CDR3 has 17 amino acids. Germline V gene lookup returns CDR1 WSHSY and CDR2 SAAADI. CDR3 amino acids: CASSGTAGGQDTGELFF. The CDR3 DNA follows: TGCGCCAGCAGTGGGACAGCGGGGGGGCAGGACACCGGGGAGCTGTTTTTT.

This chain uses TRBV29-1 with TRBJ2-6; perhaps TRBD1 as D (5 bases). The germline V gene encodes CDR1 SQVTM and CDR2 ANQGSEA. This CDR3 is built from 13 residues. V lost 7 bases to trimming and J lost 0 bases, with 7 bases between them. Here the CDR3 reads CSARVSGANVLTF. As DNA, the CDR3 is TGCAGCGCCAGGGTCTCTGGGGCCAACGTCCTGACTTTC. The full variable domain, completed using reference TRBV29-1 and TRBJ2-6, is SAVISQKPSRDICQRGTSLTIQCQVDSQVTMMFWYRQQPGQSLTLIATANQGSEATYESGFVIDKFPISRPNLTFSTLTVSNMSPEDSSIYLCSARVSGANVLTFGAGSRLTVL.

CDR3 amino acids: CASSLVPGLPGGYEQYF. The CDR3 region has the DNA TGTGCCAGCAGCTTAGTTCCGGGACTCCCAGGAGGCTACGAGCAGTACTTC. The V call is TRBV7-9, the J call TRBJ2-7; the D gene is possibly TRBD2 (6 bases). V lost 1 base and J lost 3, with 19 bases in between. Germline loops: CDR1 SEHNR, CDR2 FQNEAQ (reference sequence). The CDR3 sequence is 17 residues long.

The V call is TRBV18, the J call TRBJ1-2, with D perhaps matching TRBD1 (6 bases). CDR3 size: 20 residues. The germline V and J ends were trimmed by 3 bases and 0 bases, with 26 bases remaining between them. CDR1 is KGHSH, CDR2 LQKENI, per germline. CDR3 nucleotide sequence: TGTGCCAGCTCACCTTTACCGCCCCCTATAGGACAGAACGCTAACTATGGCTACACCTTC. This sequence encodes CASSPLPPPIGQNANYGYTF.

In nucleotides, the CDR3 is TGCGCCAGCAGCTTAACAGGGTCATCTGGAAACACCATATATTTT. Its translation is CASSLTGSSGNTIYF. The gene calls are TRBV5-1 and TRBJ1-3, with a possible D match to TRBD1 (6 bases). Trimming took off 2 bases at V and 1 base at J, with 10 bases between the two ends. Germline values: CDR1 SGHRS, CDR2 YFSETQ. This CDR3 contains 15 residues.

This clone occurred once. This sequence joins TRBV5-6 and TRBJ1-2; 7 positions match TRBD1. The CDR3 consists of 15 residues. CDR1 SGHDT and CDR2 YYEEEE come from the germline V gene. J lost 3 bases, V lost 0 bases, and 5 bases had no gene match. CDR3 nucleotide sequence: TGTGCCAGCAGCTTGGAGGACAGGTTCTACTATGGCTACACCTTC. It encodes CASSLEDRFYYGYTF.

This clone was recorded a few times. This sequence joins TRBV16 and TRBJ1-6; 8 bases line up with TRBD1. V was pared by 3 bases and J by 7 bases, with 5 bases of the junction left unmatched. This CDR3 is 15 amino acids long. Germline assignment: CDR1 KGHSY and CDR2 FQNENV. Written as DNA, the CDR3 is TGTGCCAGCAGCCAGCAGACAGGGGTCAATTCACCCCTCCACTTT. Protein sequence: CASSQQTGVNSPLHF.

V gene TRBV11-2 combines with J gene TRBJ2-1, with TRBD1 as a possible D gene (6 bases). The CDR3 sequence is 14 residues long. Looked up from germline, CDR1 is SGHAT and CDR2 is FQNNGV. V was clipped by 3 bases and J by 8 bases, with 14 bases between them. CDR3 protein: CASSFSQGSHEQFF. DNA of the CDR3: TGTGCCAGCAGCTTTTCACAGGGTTCCCATGAGCAGTTCTTC.

The rearrangement joins TRBV2 to TRBJ2-1; D perhaps matches TRBD2 (7 bases). V was cut by 7 bases and J by 4 bases, with 14 bases left in between. Per germline, CDR1 SNHLY and CDR2 FYNNEI. This CDR3 is built from 14 residues. For the CDR3, the DNA is TGTGCCAGCACGGAGGGGGGGATATACAATGAGCAGTTCTTC. Translation: CASTEGGIYNEQFF.

This chain connects TRBV27 to TRBJ2-4; D is perhaps TRBD2 (7 bases). Deletions cut 7 bases from V and 3 bases from J, with 10 bases between. The CDR3 runs 13 residues. The V gene's germline CDR1 is MNHEY and CDR2 SMNVEV (reference sequence). CDR3 loop: CASKGGSKNIQYF. CDR3 nucleotides: TGTGCCAGCAAGGGGGGGAGCAAAAACATTCAGTACTTC.